The next 29 T cell receptor beta chains were all read from a single sample in a study of post-analysis software for immune sequencing data. Findings and caveats of the study: Patients used about five TRBV segments, including TRBV5-6, TRBV5-1 and TRBV20-1, more often than controls.

TCR beta cDNA libraries included unique molecular identifiers. In TCRdb, the PCR reads were re-called with MiXCR into one record per CDR3 protein. In the table there are hundreds of thousands of distinct CDR3 sequences, less than 35% of which are singletons. The antigens these receptors bind are not known. What was sequenced was blood. These receptors were taken from a girl between 10 and 17 years old with multiple sclerosis.

This clonotype came up a few times. This chain connects TRBV11-2 to TRBJ2-3, with D maybe TRBD2 (7 bases). Germline values: CDR1 SGHAT, CDR2 FQNNGV. There are 15 residues in the CDR3. V was trimmed by 1 base and J by 2 bases, leaving 10 bases between them. The CDR3: CASSLAGGPTDTQYF. CDR3 coding DNA: TGTGCCAGCAGCTTAGCGGGGGGCCCCACAGATACGCAGTATTTT.

The rearrangement links TRBV6-5 to TRBJ1-1; 8 bases map to TRBD1. Losses at the gene ends were 6 bases for V and 9 bases for J; bases not matched to a gene: 12. The germline V gene has CDR1 MNHEY and CDR2 SVGAGI. There are 14 residues in the CDR3. The CDR3 coding sequence is TGTGCCAGCAGCCCTGACAGGGGAAGGGGGAAAGCTTTCTTT. Protein: CASSPDRGRGKAFF.

V usage is TRBV6-6 and J usage is TRBJ1-1; 7 bases agree with TRBD1. CDR1 and CDR2 (germline): MNHNY, SVGAGI (reference sequence). The ends lost 6 bases at V and 6 bases at J; junction bases unmatched: 13. CDR3 size: 15 residues. The CDR3 loop reads CASSLSRQGGAEAFF. Written as DNA, the CDR3 is TGTGCCAGCAGCTTAAGCCGACAGGGAGGGGCTGAAGCTTTCTTT.

The chain recombines TRBV7-2 with TRBJ2-1; perhaps TRBD2 as D (6 bases). V lost 5 bases, J lost 5 bases, and 13 bases lay in between. Germline V lookup: CDR1 SGHTA, CDR2 FQGNSA. This CDR3 comprises 14 residues. In DNA form, the CDR3 reads TGTGCCAGCAGCCCCCGGAGGGGTGACAATGAGCAGTTCTTC. It yields the protein CASSPRRGDNEQFF.

This chain uses TRBV6-5 with TRBJ1-2; the D gene is possibly TRBD1 (5 bases). Per germline, CDR1 MNHEY and CDR2 SVGAGI. Trimming took 8 bases from V and 4 from J, leaving 17 bases between them. CDR3 length equals 14 residues. The CDR3 bases are TGTGCCAGCTCTCAGGGCCAGGGCCTCTATGGCTACACCTTC. It codes for CASSQGQGLYGYTF.

The chain couples TRBV20-1 to TRBJ2-1; a weak D match, TRBD2 (6 bases). In germline, CDR1 is DFQATT, CDR2 SNEGSKA (reference sequence). The CDR3 has 14 residues. The ends were cut back, 5 bases at V and 9 bases at J, with 20 bases in the middle. This chain's CDR3 is CSAPQSKAGGEQFF. The CDR3 nucleotides read TGCAGTGCTCCCCAGAGTAAGGCCGGGGGTGAGCAGTTCTTC.

This clonotype was counted only a few times. The J gene is TRBJ2-5, the V gene TRBV29-1; TRBD1 matches 8 bases. The V and J ends lost 4 bases and 4 bases, in that order; junction bases with no gene match: 11. Germline values: CDR1 SQVTM, CDR2 ANQGSEA. This CDR3 has 15 residues. The CDR3 coding sequence is TGCAGCGTTGCCCCTGACAGGGGAGGAGGAGAGACCCAGTACTTC. Its protein product is CSVAPDRGGGETQYF.

This clonotype was recorded only once. This chain uses TRBV6-6 with TRBJ1-2, with 8 bases identical to TRBD1. Germline V gene sequence: CDR1 MNHNY, CDR2 SVGAGI (reference sequence). This CDR3 is 13 amino acids long. Unmatched junction bases numbered 5, after V lost 7 bases and J lost 4 bases. For the CDR3, the DNA is TGTGCCAGCATCCCGGACAGGGCCTATGGCTACACCTTC. This translates into CASIPDRAYGYTF.

About this clonotype: With a much larger clone just one base away, this may be a read error. The chain uses TRBV20-1 and TRBJ2-1; TRBD2 matches 8 bases. Germline V gene lookup returns CDR1 DFQATT and CDR2 SNEGSKA (reference sequence). The CDR3 extends over 15 amino acids. The ends lost 3 bases at V and 9 bases at J; junction bases unmatched: 13. In DNA form, the CDR3 reads TGCAGTGCTAGGAGACCCAGCGGGAGAGACATTGAGCAGTTCTTC. As protein: CSARRPSGRDIEQFF.

V gene TRBV20-1 combines with J gene TRBJ2-2, with TRBD2 matching over 8 bases. The CDR3 has 14 amino acids. Germline lookup yields CDR1 DFQATT and CDR2 SNEGSKA (reference sequence). V dropped 5 bases and J dropped 1; count of bases not matched to a gene: 3. This chain's CDR3 is CSADAGGNTGELFF. CDR3 coding DNA: TGCAGTGCTGACGCGGGGGGGAACACCGGGGAGCTGTTTTTT.

CDR3 DNA sequence: TGTGCCAGCAGGAAACAGGCCCCATCCTCGGGAGGTCAGCCCCAGCATTTT. As protein: CASRKQAPSSGGQPQHF. The genes are TRBV6-1 and TRBJ1-5; D may be TRBD1 (5 bases). The germline V gene encodes CDR1 MNHNS and CDR2 SASEGT. This CDR3 has 17 residues. The V end was cut by 6 bases, the J end by 6 bases, with 24 bases between.

This clonotype occurred a few times. This sequence joins TRBV4-1 and TRBJ1-1, with D possibly TRBD1 on 5 matching bases. CDR1 and CDR2 from the germline V gene are MGHRA and YSYEKL. V was shortened by 0 bases and J by 2 bases, with 10 bases between the two germline ends. The CDR3 is made up of 15 amino acids. The CDR3 DNA reads as TGCGCCAGCAGCCAAGAGGGGCAGTCTAACACTGAAGCTTTCTTT. Translating gives CASSQEGQSNTEAFF.

CDR3: CSARVAGGFTQYF. The CDR3 DNA sequence: TGCAGTGCTAGGGTAGCGGGGGGGTTTACGCAGTATTTT. V is TRBV20-1 and J is TRBJ2-3; 11 nucleotides line up with TRBD2. There are 13 residues in the CDR3. Germline loops: CDR1 DFQATT, CDR2 SNEGSKA (reference sequence). Trimming cost V 3 bases and J 8 bases; bases outside gene matches: 4.

CDR3 nucleotide sequence: TGTGCCACCAGCATAGGATTGTATGAGGCCAACGTCCTGACTTTC. This gives the protein CATSIGLYEANVLTF. This chain joins TRBV15 and TRBJ2-6; the D is unclear. The CDR3 has 15 amino acids. Germline V gene sequence: CDR1 LNHNV, CDR2 YYDKDF (reference sequence). V lost 4 bases and J 6 bases, leaving 13 bases between the germline ends.

A few counts support this clonotype. The chain combines TRBV28 with TRBJ2-7; 11 bases agree with TRBD2. From germline, CDR1 is MDHEN and CDR2 SYDVKM. V was clipped by 6 bases and J by 4 bases; unmatched bases: 17. This CDR3 has 18 residues. The CDR3 coding sequence is TGTGCCAGCAGGCCAACTAGCGGGAGATTCACCCTTGGATACGAGCAGTACTTC. Protein: CASRPTSGRFTLGYEQYF.

This clonotype was observed a handful of times. V and J are TRBV29-1 and TRBJ1-1; a weak D match, TRBD1 (5 bases). V was cut by 6 bases and J by 4 bases, with 12 bases left in between. CDR3 length equals 12 residues. Germline CDR1 SQVTM, CDR2 ANQGSEA. For the CDR3, the DNA is TGCAGCGTCGCAGGGACGGGCACTGAAGCTTTCTTT. Protein: CSVAGTGTEAFF.

In the case of this clonotype: Without the conserved terminal phenylalanine or tryptophan, this CDR3 likely stems from a read error. The V call is TRBV27, the J call TRBJ2-4, with D tentatively TRBD2 (5 bases). This CDR3 region has 13 residues. V was cut by 10 bases and J by 8 bases, with 18 bases left in between. The germline V gene has CDR1 MNHEY and CDR2 SMNVEV (reference sequence). The CDR3 nucleotides are TGTGCCACCAAGAACTGGGAGAACGACATTCAGTACTGC. Its translation is CATKNWENDIQYC.

The chain couples TRBV2 to TRBJ1-1; D not certain. Germline CDR1 reads SNHLY; CDR2 reads FYNNEI. This CDR3 has 13 residues. Trimming left V 6 bases short and J 0 bases short, with 8 bases between. Here the CDR3 reads CASRLGLNTEAFF. CDR3 in DNA: TGTGCCAGCAGGTTAGGGTTGAACACTGAAGCTTTCTTT.

The chain combines TRBV20-1 with TRBJ2-1; 9 bases fit TRBD2. CDR1 is DFQATT, CDR2 SNEGSKA, per germline (reference sequence). The CDR3 is made up of 16 amino acids. Losses at the gene ends were 3 bases for V and 0 bases for J; bases not matched to a gene: 6. CDR3 nucleotide sequence: TGCAGTGCTAGCTCAGCGGGAGGTAGCTCCTACAATGAGCAGTTCTTC. It translates to CSASSAGGSSYNEQFF.

This CDR3 reads CASSPNRGDGELFF. In DNA form, the CDR3 reads TGTGCCAGCAGCCCAAATAGGGGGGACGGGGAGCTGTTTTTT. This chain uses TRBV7-2 with TRBJ2-2; TRBD1 or TRBD2 may be the D gene (6 bases each). V lost 5 bases and J 7 bases, leaving 14 bases between the germline ends. This CDR3 comprises 14 residues. The germline gives CDR1 SGHTA, CDR2 FQGNSA.

The chain joins TRBV28 to TRBJ1-1; a weak D match, TRBD1 (6 bases). Germline CDR1 reads MDHEN; CDR2 reads SYDVKM. This CDR3 is built from 17 residues. The ends were cut back, 3 bases at V and 1 base at J, with 18 bases in the middle. As DNA, the CDR3 is TGTGCCAGCAGTTTCGGTATGTCTGGGGGCCCGAACACTGAAGCTTTCTTT. As protein: CASSFGMSGGPNTEAFF.

This clonotype was counted ten times or more. V and J are TRBV7-9 and TRBJ2-7, with TRBD2 matching over 7 bases. Per germline, CDR1 SEHNR and CDR2 FQNEAQ (reference sequence). There are 13 residues in the CDR3. V lost 6 bases, J lost 2 bases, and 4 bases stayed unmatched. The CDR3 DNA is TGTGCCAGCAGGTCTAGCGGAACCTACGAGCAGTACTTC. Translated: CASRSSGTYEQYF.

The V and J genes are TRBV7-2 and TRBJ1-1; D unclear. Germline V lookup: CDR1 SGHTA, CDR2 FQGNSA. V lost 2 bases and J 2 bases, leaving 6 bases between the germline ends. The CDR3 is 13 amino acids. The CDR3 bases are TGTGCCAGCAGCTTATGGGCAAACACTGAAGCTTTCTTT. This translates into CASSLWANTEAFF.

This clonotype was counted only a few times. The rearrangement joins TRBV6-2 or TRBV6-3 to TRBJ2-3; no definite D call. V lost 4 bases to trimming and J lost 4 bases, with 24 bases between them. The CDR3 contains 18 residues. Germline CDR1 and CDR2: MNHEY and SVGEGT. The CDR3 reads CASSSYRVWTGSSDTQYF. CDR3 in DNA: TGTGCCAGCAGTTCCTATAGAGTCTGGACGGGTTCATCAGATACGCAGTATTTT.

With regard to this clonotype: A much larger clone differs by one base, so this may be a read error. J is TRBJ1-1 and V is TRBV29-1; D is ambiguous. The CDR3 is 11 amino acids. V was shortened by 5 bases and J by 8 bases, with 12 bases between the two germline ends. Germline loops: CDR1 SQVTM, CDR2 ANQGSEA. This CDR3 reads CSVRPNREAFF. CDR3 nucleotides: TGCAGCGTTAGGCCGAACCGCGAAGCTTTCTTT.

The chain recombines TRBV4-1 with TRBJ2-3; 8 bases line up with TRBD2. CDR3 length: 17 amino acids. Germline V lookup: CDR1 MGHRA, CDR2 YSYEKL. The junction had 11 bases not matched to a gene; V was cut back by 4 bases and J by 2 bases. The CDR3 is CASSPHPSGGPTDTQYF. The CDR3 DNA sequence: TGCGCCAGCAGCCCACACCCGAGCGGGGGCCCCACAGATACGCAGTATTTT.

This chain links TRBV3-1 with TRBJ1-1, with 9 nucleotides matching TRBD1. Germline-derived CDR1 and CDR2 are LGHDT and YNNKEL (reference sequence). The CDR3 is 13 amino acids. Germline trimming cut 6 bases from V and 7 bases from J; bases unmatched to any gene: 6. Here the CDR3 DNA reads TGTGCCAGCAGGCTACAGGGGGCGGATGAAGCTTTCTTT. It translates to CASRLQGADEAFF.

The V call is TRBV29-1, the J call TRBJ1-2, with 8 bases identical to TRBD1. Trimming at V came to 6 bases and at J to 1 base, leaving 4 bases not matched to a gene. Germline CDR1 reads SQVTM; CDR2 reads ANQGSEA. The CDR3 runs to 13 residues. CDR3 DNA: TGCAGCGTAAGACAGGGGATTAACTATGGCTACACCTTC. It codes for CSVRQGINYGYTF. Looking up the rest from reference TRBV29-1 and TRBJ1-2 gives the full variable domain: SAVISQKPSRDICQRGTSLTIQCQVDSQVTMMFWYRQQPGQSLTLIATANQGSEATYESGFVIDKFPISRPNLTFSTLTVSNMSPEDSSIYLCSVRQGINYGYTFGSGTRLTVV.

This clonotype was counted a few times. V usage is TRBV7-9 and J usage is TRBJ1-4; D remains unclear. The CDR3 is 12 amino acids. V was cut by 5 bases and J by 7 bases, with 8 bases left in between. Germline V gene sequence: CDR1 SEHNR, CDR2 FQNEAQ (reference sequence). CDR3 sequence reads: CASSDGSEKLFF. The CDR3 DNA follows: TGTGCCAGCAGCGACGGTAGTGAAAAACTGTTTTTT.